This T cell receptor beta chain was observed in a study of blood T cell repertoires in COVID-19. Original analysis: The authors estimated nucleated cell counts from reference gene primer amplification. Produced via immunoSEQ multiplex PCR; TCRdb's table is partial and in-frame only. That table gives V, J and clone size, and the DNA gave D and trimming. The table has roughly 200,000 clones, about nine tenths seen once. The CDR3 has 16 amino acids. Germline V gives CDR1 LNHDA, CDR2 SQIVND (reference sequence). With 4 bases removed from V and 6 bases from J, the gap between germline ends came to 16 bases. This clone has just one count.

The sequence derives from a woman younger than 45 who had recovered from COVID-19. The sample was PBMCs or T cells enriched from blood (not recorded which). The chain links TRBV19 to TRBJ1-6, with D tentatively TRBD1 (6 bases). CDR3 in DNA: TGTGCCAGTAGTAGAAGGACAGCTTTCAGTAATTCACCCCTCCACTTT. It yields the protein CASSRRTAFSNSPLHF.